Described below is a single T cell receptor beta chain sequence and its context. This record belongs to a study of spatial heterogeneity in lung cancer. TCRdb reprocessed the 5' RACE reads via MiXCR and lists one record per CDR3 protein. The sample records tens of thousands of distinct CDR3 sequences, roughly 8% being singletons. As for time point: sample taken at primary tumor resection. Tumor, nontumor lung or frozen PBMC supplied whole RNA that was sequenced unsorted. This sequence originates from a male donor with early-stage non-small cell lung cancer. The sample was PBMCs, taken at surgery.

Here the CDR3 reads CASSEVTGGADTGELFF. Written as DNA, the CDR3 is TGTGCCAGCAGTGAAGTCACAGGGGGCGCGGACACCGGGGAGCTGTTTTTT. V and J are TRBV2 and TRBJ2-2, with 9 nucleotides matching TRBD1. Germline loops: CDR1 SNHLY, CDR2 FYNNEI. With 1 base clipped from V and 3 bases from J, the junction kept 6 bases outside the gene matches. The CDR3 loop spans 17 amino acids.